The 3 T cell receptor beta chains below were found in one sample sequenced in a study of PD-1 blockade in mismatch repair-deficient tumors. Clones were read by immunoSEQ multiplex PCR, and TCRdb kept only the in-frame ones, dropping some. This table has about 19,000 clones, approximately 80% appearing once. The sample in question was PBMCs, obtained 52 weeks after starting pembrolizumab. These receptors were taken from an adult with mismatch repair-deficient cancer.

This clone was seen a handful of times. The genes are TRBV27 and TRBJ2-7, with 7 bases aligning to TRBD2. The length of the CDR3 is 13 residues. The trim removed 5 bases at V and 0 bases at J, leaving 1 base unmatched. Germline V gives CDR1 MNHEY, CDR2 SMNVEV (reference sequence). CDR3 nucleotides: TGTGCCAGCAGTCTAGCGGACTCCTACGAGCAGTACTTC. Translation: CASSLADSYEQYF.

CDR3 in amino acids: CASRRGLNGPEQFF. CDR3 coding DNA: TGTGCCAGCCGACGAGGGTTAAATGGCCCTGAGCAGTTCTTC. The chain employs TRBV11-2 and TRBJ2-1; tentatively, D is TRBD2 (5 bases). CDR1 is SGHAT, CDR2 FQNNGV, per germline. The CDR3 has 14 residues. V dropped 8 bases and J dropped 9 bases, with 20 bases sitting between them.

The chain uses TRBV7-9 and TRBJ2-5; possibly TRBD1 for D (6 bases). Between the trimmed V and J ends, which lost 1 base and 5 bases, there was a span of 20 bases. The CDR3 consists of 17 residues. CDR1 and CDR2 (germline): SEHNR, FQNEAQ (reference sequence). In DNA, the CDR3 is TGTGCCAGCAGCTTAGGAGGGGGACGGGAAGCGCGCGAGACCCAGTACTTC. It is translated as CASSLGGGREARETQYF. The full variable domain, completed using reference TRBV7-9 and TRBJ2-5, is DTGVSQNPRHKITKRGQNVTFRCDPISEHNRLYWYRQTLGQGPEFLTYFQNEAQLEKSRLLSDRFSAERPKGSFSTLEIQRTEQGDSAMYLCASSLGGGREARETQYFGPGTRLLVL.